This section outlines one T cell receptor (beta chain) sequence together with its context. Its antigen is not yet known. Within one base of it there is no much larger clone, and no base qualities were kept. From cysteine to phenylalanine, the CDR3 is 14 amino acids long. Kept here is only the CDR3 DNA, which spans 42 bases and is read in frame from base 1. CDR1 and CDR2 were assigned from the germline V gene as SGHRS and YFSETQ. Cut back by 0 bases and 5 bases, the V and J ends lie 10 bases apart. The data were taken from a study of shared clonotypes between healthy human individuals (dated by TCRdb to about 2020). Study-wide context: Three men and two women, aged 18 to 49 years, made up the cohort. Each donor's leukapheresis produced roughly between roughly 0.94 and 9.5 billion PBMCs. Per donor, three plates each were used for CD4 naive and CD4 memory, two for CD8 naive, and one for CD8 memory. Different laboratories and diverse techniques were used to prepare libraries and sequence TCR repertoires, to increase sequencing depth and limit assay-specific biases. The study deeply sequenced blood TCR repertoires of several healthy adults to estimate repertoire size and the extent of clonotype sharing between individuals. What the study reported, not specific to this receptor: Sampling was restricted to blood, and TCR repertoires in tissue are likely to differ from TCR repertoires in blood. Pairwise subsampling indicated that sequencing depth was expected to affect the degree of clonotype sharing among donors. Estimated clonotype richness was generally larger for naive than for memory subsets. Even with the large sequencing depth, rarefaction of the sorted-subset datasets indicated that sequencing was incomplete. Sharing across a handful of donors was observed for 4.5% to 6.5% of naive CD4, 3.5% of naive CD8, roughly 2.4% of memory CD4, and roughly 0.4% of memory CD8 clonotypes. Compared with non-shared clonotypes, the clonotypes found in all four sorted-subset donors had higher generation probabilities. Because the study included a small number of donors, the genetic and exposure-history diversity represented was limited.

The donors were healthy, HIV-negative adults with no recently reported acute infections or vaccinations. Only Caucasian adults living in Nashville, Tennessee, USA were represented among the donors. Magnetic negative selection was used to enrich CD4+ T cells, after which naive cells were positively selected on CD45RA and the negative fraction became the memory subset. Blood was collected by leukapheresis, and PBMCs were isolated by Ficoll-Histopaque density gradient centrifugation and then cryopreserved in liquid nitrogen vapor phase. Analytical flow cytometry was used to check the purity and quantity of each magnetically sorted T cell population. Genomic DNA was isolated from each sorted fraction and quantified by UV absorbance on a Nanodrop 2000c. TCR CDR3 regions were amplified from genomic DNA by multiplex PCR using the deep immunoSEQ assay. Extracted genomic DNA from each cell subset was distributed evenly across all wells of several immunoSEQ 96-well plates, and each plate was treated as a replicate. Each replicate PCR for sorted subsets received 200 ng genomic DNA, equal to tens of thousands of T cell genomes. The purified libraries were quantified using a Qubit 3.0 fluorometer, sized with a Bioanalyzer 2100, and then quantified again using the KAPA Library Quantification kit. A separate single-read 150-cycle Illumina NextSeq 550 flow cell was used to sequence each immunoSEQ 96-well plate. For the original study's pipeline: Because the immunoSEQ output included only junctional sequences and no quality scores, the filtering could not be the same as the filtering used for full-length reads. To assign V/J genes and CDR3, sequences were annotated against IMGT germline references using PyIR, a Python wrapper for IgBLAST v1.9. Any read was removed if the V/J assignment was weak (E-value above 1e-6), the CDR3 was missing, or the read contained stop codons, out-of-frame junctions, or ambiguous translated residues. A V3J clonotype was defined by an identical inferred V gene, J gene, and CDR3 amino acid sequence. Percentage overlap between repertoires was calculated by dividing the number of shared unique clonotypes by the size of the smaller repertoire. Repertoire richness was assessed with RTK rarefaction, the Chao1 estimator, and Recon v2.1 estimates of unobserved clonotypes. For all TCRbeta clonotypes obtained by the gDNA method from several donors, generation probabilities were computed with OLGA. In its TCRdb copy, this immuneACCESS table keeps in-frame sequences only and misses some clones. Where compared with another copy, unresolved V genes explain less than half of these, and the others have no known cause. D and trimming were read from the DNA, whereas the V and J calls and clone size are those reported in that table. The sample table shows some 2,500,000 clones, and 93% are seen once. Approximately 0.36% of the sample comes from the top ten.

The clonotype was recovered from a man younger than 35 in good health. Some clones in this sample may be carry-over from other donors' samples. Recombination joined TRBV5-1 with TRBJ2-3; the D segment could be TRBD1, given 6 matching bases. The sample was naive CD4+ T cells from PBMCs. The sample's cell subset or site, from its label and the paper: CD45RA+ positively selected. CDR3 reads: CASSLGGQLDTQYF. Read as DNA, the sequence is TGCGCCAGCAGCTTGGGGGGACAATTAGATACGCAGTATTTT.